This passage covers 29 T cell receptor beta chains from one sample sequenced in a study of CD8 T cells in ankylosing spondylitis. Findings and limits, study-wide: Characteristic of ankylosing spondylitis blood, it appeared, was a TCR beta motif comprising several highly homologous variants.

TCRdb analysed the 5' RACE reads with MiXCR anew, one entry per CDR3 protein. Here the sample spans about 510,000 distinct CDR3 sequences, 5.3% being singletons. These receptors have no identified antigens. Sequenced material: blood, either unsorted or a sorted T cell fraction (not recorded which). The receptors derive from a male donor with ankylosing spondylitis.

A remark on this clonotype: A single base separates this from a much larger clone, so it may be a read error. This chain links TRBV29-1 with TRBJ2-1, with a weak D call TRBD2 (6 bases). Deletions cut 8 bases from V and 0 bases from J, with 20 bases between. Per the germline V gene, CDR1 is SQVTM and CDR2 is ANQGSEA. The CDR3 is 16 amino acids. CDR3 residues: CSLGLGTSRSYNEQFF. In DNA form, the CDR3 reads TGCAGCCTCGGACTCGGGACTTCTCGCTCCTACAATGAGCAGTTCTTC.

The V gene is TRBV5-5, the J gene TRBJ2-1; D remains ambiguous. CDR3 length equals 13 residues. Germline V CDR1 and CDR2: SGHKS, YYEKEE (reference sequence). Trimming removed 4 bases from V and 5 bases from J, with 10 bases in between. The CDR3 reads CASSPERHNEQFF. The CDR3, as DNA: TGTGCCAGCAGCCCTGAGCGTCACAATGAGCAGTTCTTC.

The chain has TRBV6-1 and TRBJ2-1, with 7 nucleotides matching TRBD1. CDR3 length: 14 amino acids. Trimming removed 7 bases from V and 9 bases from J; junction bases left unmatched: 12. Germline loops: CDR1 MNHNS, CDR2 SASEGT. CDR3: CASITGSGGSEQFF. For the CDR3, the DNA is TGTGCCAGCATCACGGGGTCAGGGGGTAGTGAGCAGTTCTTC.

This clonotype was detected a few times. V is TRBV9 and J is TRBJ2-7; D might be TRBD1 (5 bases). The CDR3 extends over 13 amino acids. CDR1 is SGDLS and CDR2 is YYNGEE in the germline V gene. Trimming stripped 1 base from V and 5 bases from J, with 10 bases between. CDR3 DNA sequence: TGTGCCAGCAGCGTACAGGGTTACCACGAGCAGTACTTC. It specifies CASSVQGYHEQYF.

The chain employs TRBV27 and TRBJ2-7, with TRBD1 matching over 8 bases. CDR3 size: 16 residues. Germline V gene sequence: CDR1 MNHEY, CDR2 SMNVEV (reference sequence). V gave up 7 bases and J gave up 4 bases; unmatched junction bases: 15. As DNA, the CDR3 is TGTGCCAGCATGAAGGACAGGGCGGGCCTTGGGTACGAGCAGTACTTC. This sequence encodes CASMKDRAGLGYEQYF.

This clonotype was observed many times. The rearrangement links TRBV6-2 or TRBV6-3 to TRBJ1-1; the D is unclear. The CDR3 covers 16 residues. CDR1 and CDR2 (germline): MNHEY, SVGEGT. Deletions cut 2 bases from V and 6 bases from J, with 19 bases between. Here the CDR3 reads CASSYAGWRRFAEAFF. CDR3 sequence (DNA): TGTGCCAGCAGTTACGCAGGCTGGAGGAGGTTTGCTGAAGCTTTCTTT.

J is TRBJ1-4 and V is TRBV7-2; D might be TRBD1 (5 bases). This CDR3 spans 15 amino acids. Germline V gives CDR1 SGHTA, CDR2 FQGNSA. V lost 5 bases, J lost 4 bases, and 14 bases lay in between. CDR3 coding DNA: TGTGCCAGCAGCCCTGGGGCGGTGGTTAATGAAAAACTGTTTTTT. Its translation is CASSPGAVVNEKLFF. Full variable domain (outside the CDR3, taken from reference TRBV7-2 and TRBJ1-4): GAGVSQSPSNKVTEKGKDVELRCDPISGHTALYWYRQSLGQGLEFLIYFQGNSAPDKSGLPSDRFSAERTGGSVSTLTIQRTQQEDSAVYLCASSPGAVVNEKLFFGSGTQLSVL.

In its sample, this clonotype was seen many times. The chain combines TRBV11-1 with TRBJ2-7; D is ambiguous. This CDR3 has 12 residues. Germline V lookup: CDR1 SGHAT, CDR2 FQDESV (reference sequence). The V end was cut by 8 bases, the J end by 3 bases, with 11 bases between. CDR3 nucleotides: TGTGCCAGCGCCACAGTAAGCTACGAGCAGTACTTC. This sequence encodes CASATVSYEQYF.

CDR3 in DNA: TGTGCCAGCAGTTTACTAGCGGGAAACCAAGAGACCCAGTACTTC. It codes for CASSLLAGNQETQYF. The chain is built from TRBV27 and TRBJ2-5; 9 bases are a match to TRBD2. CDR3 length: 15 residues. The germline gives CDR1 MNHEY, CDR2 SMNVEV (reference sequence). The trim removed 2 bases at V and 0 bases at J, leaving 1 base unmatched.

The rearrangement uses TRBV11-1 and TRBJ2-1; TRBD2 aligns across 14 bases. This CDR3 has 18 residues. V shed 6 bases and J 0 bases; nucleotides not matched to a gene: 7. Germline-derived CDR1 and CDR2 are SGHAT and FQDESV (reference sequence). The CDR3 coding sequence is TGTGCCAGCAGACCGGGACTAGCGGGAGAGAGCTCCTACAATGAGCAGTTCTTC. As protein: CASRPGLAGESSYNEQFF.

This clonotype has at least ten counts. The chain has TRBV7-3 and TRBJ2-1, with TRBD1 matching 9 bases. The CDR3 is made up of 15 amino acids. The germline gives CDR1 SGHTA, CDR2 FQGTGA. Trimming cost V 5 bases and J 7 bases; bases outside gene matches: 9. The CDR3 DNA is TGTGCCAGCAGCCGCTCCTGGACAGGGGAGAATGAGCAGTTCTTC. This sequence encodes CASSRSWTGENEQFF.

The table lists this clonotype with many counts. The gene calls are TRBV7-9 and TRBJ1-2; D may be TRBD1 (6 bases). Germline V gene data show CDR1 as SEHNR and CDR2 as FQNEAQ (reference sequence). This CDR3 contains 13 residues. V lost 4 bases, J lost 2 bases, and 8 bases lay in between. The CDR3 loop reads CASSYTGNYGYTF. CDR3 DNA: TGTGCCAGCAGCTATACAGGGAACTATGGCTACACCTTC.

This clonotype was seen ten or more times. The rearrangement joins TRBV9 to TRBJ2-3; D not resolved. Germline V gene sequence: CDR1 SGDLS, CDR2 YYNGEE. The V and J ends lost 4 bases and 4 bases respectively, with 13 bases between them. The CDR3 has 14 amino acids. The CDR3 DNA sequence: TGTGCCAGCAGCCTCCGGTGGCTGCCAGATACGCAGTATTTT. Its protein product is CASSLRWLPDTQYF.

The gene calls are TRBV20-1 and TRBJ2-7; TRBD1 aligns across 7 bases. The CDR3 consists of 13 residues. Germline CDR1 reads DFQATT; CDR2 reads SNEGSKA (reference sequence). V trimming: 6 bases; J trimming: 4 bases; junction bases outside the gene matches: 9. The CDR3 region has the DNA TGCAGTGCAGGCCAGGGGGTAGGGTACGAGCAGTACTTC. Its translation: CSAGQGVGYEQYF.

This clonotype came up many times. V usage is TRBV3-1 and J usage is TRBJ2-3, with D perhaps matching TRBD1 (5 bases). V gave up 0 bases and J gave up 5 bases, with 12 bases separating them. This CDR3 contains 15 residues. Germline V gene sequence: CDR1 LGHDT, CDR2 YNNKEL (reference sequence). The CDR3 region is CASSQDSQGGDTQYF. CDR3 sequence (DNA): TGTGCCAGCAGCCAAGATAGTCAGGGTGGAGATACGCAGTATTTT.

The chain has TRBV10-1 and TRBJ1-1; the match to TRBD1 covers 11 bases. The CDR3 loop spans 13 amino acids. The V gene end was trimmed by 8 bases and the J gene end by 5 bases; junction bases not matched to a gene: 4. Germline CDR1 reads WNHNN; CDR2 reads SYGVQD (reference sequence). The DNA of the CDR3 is TGCGCCAGCGGACAGGGGGCGAGTACTGAAGCTTTCTTT. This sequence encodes CASGQGASTEAFF.

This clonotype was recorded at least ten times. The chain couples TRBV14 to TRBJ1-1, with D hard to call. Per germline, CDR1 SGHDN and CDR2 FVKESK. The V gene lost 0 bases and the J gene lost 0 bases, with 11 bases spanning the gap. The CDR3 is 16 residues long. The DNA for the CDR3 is TGTGCCAGCAGCCAAGAAGAGGAGACCCTGAACACTGAAGCTTTCTTT. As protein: CASSQEEETLNTEAFF.

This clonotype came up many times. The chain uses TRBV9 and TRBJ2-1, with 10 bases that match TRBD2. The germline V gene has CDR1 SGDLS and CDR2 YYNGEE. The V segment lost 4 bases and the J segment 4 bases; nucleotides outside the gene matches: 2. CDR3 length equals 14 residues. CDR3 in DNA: TGTGCCAGCAGCCGGACTAGCGGTTACAATGAGCAGTTCTTC. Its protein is CASSRTSGYNEQFF.

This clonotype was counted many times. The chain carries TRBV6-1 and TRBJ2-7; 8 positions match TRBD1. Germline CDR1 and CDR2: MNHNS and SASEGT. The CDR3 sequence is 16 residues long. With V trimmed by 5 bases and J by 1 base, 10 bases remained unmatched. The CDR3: CASSRKGQGASYEQYF. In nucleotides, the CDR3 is TGTGCCAGCAGTAGGAAGGGGCAGGGGGCATCCTACGAGCAGTACTTC.

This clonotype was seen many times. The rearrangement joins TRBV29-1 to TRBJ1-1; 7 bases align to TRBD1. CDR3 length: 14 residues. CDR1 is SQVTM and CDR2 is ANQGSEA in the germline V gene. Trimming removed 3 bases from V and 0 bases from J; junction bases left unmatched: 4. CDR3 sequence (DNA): TGCAGCGTTGAGAGGGACAGTCTGAACACTGAAGCTTTCTTT. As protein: CSVERDSLNTEAFF.

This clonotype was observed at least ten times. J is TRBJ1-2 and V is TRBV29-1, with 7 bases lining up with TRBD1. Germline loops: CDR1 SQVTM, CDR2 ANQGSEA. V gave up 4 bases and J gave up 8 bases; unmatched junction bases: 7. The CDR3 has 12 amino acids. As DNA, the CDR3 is TGCAGCGTTGGAGGGGACAGACCCGGCTACACCTTC. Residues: CSVGGDRPGYTF.

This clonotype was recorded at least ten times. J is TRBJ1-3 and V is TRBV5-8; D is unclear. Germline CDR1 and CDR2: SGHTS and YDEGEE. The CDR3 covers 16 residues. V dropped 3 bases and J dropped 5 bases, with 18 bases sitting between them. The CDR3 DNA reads TGTGCCAGCAGCTGGAGATGGTATACAGCCAGAAACACCATATATTTT. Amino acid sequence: CASSWRWYTARNTIYF.

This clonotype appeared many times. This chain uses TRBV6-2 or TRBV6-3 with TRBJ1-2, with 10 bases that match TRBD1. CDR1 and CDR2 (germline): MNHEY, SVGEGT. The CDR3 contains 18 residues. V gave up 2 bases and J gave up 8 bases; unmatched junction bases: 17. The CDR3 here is CASSYPQGTGDRARGYTF. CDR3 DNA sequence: TGTGCCAGCAGTTACCCCCAAGGGACAGGGGACCGGGCGCGAGGCTACACCTTC.

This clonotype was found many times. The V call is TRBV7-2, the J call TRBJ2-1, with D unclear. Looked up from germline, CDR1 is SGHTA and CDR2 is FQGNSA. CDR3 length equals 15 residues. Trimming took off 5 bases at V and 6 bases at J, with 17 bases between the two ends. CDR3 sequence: CASSANMPRFNEQFF. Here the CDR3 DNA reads TGTGCCAGCAGCGCCAACATGCCCCGATTCAATGAGCAGTTCTTC.

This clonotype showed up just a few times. Here the CDR3 reads CASSAQGGAGGKTQYF. The CDR3 bases are TGTGCCAGCAGCGCCCAAGGAGGGGCCGGTGGCAAGACCCAGTACTTC. V and J are TRBV9 and TRBJ2-5; D may be TRBD2 (6 bases). Germline values: CDR1 SGDLS, CDR2 YYNGEE. The CDR3 loop spans 16 amino acids. V was trimmed by 3 bases and J by 6 bases, leaving 21 bases between them.

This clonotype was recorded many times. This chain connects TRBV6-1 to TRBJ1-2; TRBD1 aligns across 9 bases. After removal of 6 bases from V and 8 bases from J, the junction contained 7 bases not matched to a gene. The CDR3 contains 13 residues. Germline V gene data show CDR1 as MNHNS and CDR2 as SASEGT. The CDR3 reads CASSSGTGLGYTF. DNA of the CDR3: TGTGCCAGCAGCTCCGGGACAGGGCTGGGCTACACCTTC.

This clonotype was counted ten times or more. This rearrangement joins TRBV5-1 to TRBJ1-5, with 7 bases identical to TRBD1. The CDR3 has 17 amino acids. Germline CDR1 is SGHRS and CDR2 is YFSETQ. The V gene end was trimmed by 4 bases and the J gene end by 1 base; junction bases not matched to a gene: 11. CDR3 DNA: TGCGCCAGCAGCCGGAAGACCGGGACAGACAGCAATCAGCCCCAGCATTTT. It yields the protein CASSRKTGTDSNQPQHF.

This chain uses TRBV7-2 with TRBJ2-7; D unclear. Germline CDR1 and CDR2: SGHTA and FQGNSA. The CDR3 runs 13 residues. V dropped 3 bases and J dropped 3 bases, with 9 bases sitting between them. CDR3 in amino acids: CASSFAQVYEQYF. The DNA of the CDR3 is TGTGCCAGCAGCTTTGCGCAGGTCTACGAGCAGTACTTC.

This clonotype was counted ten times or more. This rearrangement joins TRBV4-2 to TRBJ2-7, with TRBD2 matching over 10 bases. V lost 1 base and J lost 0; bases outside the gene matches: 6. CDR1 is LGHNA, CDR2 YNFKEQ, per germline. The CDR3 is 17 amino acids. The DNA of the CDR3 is TGTGCCAGCAGCCAAGTAGAAGCGGGAGGGTCCTCCTACGAGCAGTACTTC. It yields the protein CASSQVEAGGSSYEQYF.